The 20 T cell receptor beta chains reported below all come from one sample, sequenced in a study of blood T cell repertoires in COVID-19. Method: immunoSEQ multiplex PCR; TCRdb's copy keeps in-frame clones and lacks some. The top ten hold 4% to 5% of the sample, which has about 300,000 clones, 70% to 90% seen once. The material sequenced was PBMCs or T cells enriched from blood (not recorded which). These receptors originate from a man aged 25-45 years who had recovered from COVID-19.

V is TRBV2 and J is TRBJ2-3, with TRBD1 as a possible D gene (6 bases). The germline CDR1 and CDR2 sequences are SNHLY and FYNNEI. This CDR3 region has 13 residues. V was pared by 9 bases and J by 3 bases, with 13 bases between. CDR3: CASTQGRTDTQYF. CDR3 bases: TGTGCCAGTACACAGGGACGGACAGATACGCAGTATTTT.

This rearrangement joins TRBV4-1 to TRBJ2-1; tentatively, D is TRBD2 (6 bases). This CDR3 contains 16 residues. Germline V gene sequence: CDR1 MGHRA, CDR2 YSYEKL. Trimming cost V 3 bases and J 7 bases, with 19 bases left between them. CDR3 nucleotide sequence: TGCGCCAGCAGCCAGGACCGGGACTCCTTGGGGAATGAGCAGTTCTTC. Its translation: CASSQDRDSLGNEQFF.

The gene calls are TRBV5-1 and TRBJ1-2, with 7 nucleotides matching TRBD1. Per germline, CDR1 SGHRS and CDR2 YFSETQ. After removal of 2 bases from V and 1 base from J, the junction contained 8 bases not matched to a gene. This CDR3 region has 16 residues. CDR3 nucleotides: TGCGCCAGCAGCTTAGGATTACAGGGGATTAACTATGGCTACACCTTC. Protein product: CASSLGLQGINYGYTF. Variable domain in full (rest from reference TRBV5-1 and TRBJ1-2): KAGVTQTPRYLIKTRGQQVTLSCSPISGHRSVSWYQQTPGQGLQFLFEYFSETQRNKGNFPGRFSGRQFSNSRSEMNVSTLELGDSALYLCASSLGLQGINYGYTFGSGTRLTVV.

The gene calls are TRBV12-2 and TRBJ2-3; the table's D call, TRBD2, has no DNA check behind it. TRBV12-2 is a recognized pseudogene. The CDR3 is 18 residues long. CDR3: CASRWPPGLAGGTDTQYF. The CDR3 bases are TGTGCAAGTCGCTGGCCCCCGGGACTAGCGGGGGGCACAGATACGCAGTATTTT.

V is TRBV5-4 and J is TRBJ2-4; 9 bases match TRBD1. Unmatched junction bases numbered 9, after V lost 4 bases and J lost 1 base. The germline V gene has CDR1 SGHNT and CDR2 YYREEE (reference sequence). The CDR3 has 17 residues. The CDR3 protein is CASSPDGTGRAKNIQYF. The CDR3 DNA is TGTGCCAGCAGCCCGGACGGGACAGGGAGGGCCAAAAACATTCAGTACTTC.

In nucleotides, the CDR3 is TGTGCCACCAGTGATTGGGGCAGGGGGAACACCGGGGAGCTGTTTTTT. This sequence encodes CATSDWGRGNTGELFF. This chain links TRBV24-1 with TRBJ2-2; weak D call: TRBD1 (6 bases). The CDR3 has 16 residues. The germline CDR1 and CDR2 sequences are KGHDR and SFDVKD. V was clipped by 2 bases and J by 1 base, with 10 bases between them.

CDR3 region: CASSALAGSTHEQFF. CDR3 DNA sequence: TGTGCCAGCAGCGCCCTAGCGGGATCCACTCATGAGCAGTTCTTC. The gene calls are TRBV6-5 and TRBJ2-1; 9 bases agree with TRBD2. After removal of 6 bases from V and 8 bases from J, the junction contained 11 bases not matched to a gene. There are 15 residues in the CDR3. CDR1 MNHEY and CDR2 SVGAGI come from the germline V gene.

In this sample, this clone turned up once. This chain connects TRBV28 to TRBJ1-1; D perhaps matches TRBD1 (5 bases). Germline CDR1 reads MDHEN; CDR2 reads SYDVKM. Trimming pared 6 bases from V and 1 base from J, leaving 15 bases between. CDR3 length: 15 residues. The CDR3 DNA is TGTGCCAGCAGCCCCCTGAGTCAGGGGAACACTGAAGCTTTCTTT. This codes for CASSPLSQGNTEAFF.

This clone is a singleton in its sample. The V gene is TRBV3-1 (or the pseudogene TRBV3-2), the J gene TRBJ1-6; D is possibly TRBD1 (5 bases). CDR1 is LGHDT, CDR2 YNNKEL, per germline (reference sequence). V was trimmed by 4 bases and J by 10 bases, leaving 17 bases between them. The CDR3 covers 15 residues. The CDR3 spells CASSRGRGGNSPLHF. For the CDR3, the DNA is TGTGCCAGCAGCCGGGGTAGGGGAGGCAACTCACCCCTCCACTTT.

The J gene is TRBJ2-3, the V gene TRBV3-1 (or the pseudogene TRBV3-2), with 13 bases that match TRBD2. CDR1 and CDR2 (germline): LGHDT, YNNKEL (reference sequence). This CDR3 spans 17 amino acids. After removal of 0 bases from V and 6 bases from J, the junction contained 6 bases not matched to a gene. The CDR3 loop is CASSQELAGGPGDTQYF. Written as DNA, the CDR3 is TGTGCCAGCAGCCAAGAACTAGCGGGAGGGCCTGGGGATACGCAGTATTTT.

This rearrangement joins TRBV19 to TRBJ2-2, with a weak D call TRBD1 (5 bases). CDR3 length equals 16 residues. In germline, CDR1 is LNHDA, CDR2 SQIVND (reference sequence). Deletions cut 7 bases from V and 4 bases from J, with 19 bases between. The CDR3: CASINTWQGSTGELFF. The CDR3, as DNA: TGTGCCAGTATTAATACTTGGCAGGGCTCCACCGGGGAGCTGTTTTTT.

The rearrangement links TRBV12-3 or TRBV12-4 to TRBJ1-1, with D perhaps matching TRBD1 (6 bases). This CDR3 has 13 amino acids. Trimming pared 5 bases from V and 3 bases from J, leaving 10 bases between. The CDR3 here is CASSSQGYTEAFF. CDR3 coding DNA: TGTGCCAGCAGTAGTCAGGGGTACACTGAAGCTTTCTTT.

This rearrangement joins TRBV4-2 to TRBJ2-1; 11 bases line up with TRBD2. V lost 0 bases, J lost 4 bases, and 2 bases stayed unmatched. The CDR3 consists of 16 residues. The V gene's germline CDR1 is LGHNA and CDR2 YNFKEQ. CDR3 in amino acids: CASSQEGTSGYNEQFF. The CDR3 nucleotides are TGTGCCAGCAGCCAAGAGGGGACTAGCGGATACAATGAGCAGTTCTTC.

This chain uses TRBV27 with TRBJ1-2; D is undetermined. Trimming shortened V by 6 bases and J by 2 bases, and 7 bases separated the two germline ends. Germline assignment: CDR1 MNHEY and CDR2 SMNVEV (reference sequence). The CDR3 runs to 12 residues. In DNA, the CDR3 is TGTGCCAGCAGCCAATTCAACTATGGCTACACCTTC. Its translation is CASSQFNYGYTF.

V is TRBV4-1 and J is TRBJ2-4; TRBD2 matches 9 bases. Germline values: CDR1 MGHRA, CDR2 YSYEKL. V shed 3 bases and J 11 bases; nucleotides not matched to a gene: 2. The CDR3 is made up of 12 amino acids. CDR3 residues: CASSHVAGVQYF. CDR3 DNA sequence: TGCGCCAGCAGCCATGTAGCGGGGGTTCAGTACTTC.

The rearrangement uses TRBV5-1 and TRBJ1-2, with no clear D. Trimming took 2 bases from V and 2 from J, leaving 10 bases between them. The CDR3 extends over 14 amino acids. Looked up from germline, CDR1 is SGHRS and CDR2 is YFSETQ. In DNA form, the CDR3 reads TGCGCCAGCAGCTTTAGTCCAGGCAACTATGGCTACACCTTC. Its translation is CASSFSPGNYGYTF.

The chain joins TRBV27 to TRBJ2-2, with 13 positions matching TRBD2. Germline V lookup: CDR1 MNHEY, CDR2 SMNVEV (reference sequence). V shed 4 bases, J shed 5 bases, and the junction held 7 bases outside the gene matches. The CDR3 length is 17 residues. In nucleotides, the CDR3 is TGTGCCAGCAGTTCACTAGCGGGGGGGCCGGGAACCGGGGAGCTGTTTTTT. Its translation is CASSSLAGGPGTGELFF.

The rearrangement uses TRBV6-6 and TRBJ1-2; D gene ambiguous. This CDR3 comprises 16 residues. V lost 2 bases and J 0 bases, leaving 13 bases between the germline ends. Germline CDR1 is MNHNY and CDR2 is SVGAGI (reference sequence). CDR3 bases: TGTGCCAGCAGTTACAGCGCGGCAGAATCTAACTATGGCTACACCTTC. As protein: CASSYSAAESNYGYTF.

The CDR3 nucleotides read TGTGCCACCAGTGATCCTTCGGGGCGGGGGGGCCCCGAGGTAGATACGCAGTATTTT. This gives the protein CATSDPSGRGGPEVDTQYF. The chain joins TRBV24-1 to TRBJ2-3; 9 nucleotides agree with TRBD2. The CDR3 is made up of 19 amino acids. CDR1 KGHDR and CDR2 SFDVKD come from the germline V gene. V lost 3 bases and J lost 5; bases outside the gene matches: 17.

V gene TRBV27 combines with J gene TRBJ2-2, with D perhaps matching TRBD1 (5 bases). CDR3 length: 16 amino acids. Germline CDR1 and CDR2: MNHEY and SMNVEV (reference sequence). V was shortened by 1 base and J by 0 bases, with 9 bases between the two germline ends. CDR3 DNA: TGTGCCAGCAGTTTATTGGGGCACTCGAACACCGGGGAGCTGTTTTTT. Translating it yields CASSLLGHSNTGELFF.